This T cell receptor beta chain appears in the sequencing data of a study of OX40 agonist ivuxolimab in advanced cancers. Germline V gene sequence: CDR1 WSHSY, CDR2 SAAADI. Trimming took 6 bases from V and 4 from J, leaving 13 bases between them. The CDR3 is 13 amino acids. Produced via immunoSEQ multiplex PCR; TCRdb's table is partial and in-frame only. This sample has 77,000 or so clones, with roughly 90% found just once. This TCR was recovered from an adult with an advanced solid tumor such as melanoma, head and neck, liver or kidney cancer. This chain joins TRBV10-2 and TRBJ2-7, with D maybe TRBD1 (7 bases). The sequencing here drew on CD4+ or CD8+ T cells sorted from blood, taken in a trial of the OX40 agonist ivuxolimab. CDR3 DNA sequence: TGCGCCAGCAGACCAGGGGGAGGATACGAGCAGTACTTC. Protein product: CASRPGGGYEQYF.